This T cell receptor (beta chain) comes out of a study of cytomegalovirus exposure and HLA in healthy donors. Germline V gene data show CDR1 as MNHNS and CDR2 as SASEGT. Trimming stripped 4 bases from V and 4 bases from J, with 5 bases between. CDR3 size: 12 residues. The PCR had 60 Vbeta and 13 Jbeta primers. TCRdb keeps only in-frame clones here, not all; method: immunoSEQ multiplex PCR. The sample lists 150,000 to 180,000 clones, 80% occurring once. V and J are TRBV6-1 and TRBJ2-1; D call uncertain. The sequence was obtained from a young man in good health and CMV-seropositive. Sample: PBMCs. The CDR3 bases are TGTGCCAGCAGTGCCAGTTACAATGAGCAGTTCTTC. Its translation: CASSASYNEQFF.